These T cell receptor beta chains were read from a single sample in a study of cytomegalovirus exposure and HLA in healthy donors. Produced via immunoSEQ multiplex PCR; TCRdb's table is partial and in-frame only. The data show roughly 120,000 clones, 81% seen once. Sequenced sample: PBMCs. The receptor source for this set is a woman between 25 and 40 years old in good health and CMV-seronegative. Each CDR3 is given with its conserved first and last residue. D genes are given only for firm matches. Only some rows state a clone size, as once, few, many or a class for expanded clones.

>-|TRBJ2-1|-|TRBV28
TGTGGCACAGGAAGAAACAATGAGCAGTTCTTC
CGTGRNNEQFF
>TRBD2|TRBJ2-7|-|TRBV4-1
TGCGCCAGCAGCCACCTCTTCTGGGGAGGGAGGGCCTTCCACGAGCAGTACTTC
CASSHLFWGGRAFHEQYF
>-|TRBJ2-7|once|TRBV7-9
TGTGCCAGCAGCACAGCGGGTAACCCCTACGAGCAGTACTTC
CASSTAGNPYEQYF
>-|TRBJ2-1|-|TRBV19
TGTGCCAGTAGTTTCTTATCAGGGTGGGGGCAGTTCTTC
CASSFLSGWGQFF
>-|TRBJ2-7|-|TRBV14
TGTGCCAGCAGCCATTCCGTACCGGGCGGGACTGTCCCCTACGAGCAGTACTTC
CASSHSVPGGTVPYEQYF
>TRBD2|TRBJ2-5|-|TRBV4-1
TGCGCCAGCAGCCCCGGCGGGAGACCGGAGACCCAGTACTTC
CASSPGGRPETQYF
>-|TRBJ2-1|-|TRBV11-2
TGTGCCAGCAGCTGGGTTTGGGGGGAATCGAATGAGCAGTTCTTC
CASSWVWGESNEQFF
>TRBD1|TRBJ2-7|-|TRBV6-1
TGTGCCAGCAGTGAGGGACAGGGGGCGCATTACGAGCAGTACTTC
CASSEGQGAHYEQYF
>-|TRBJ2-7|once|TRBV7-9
TGTGCCAGCAGCTTAGATATCTCGAGCTCCTACGAGCAGTACTTC
CASSLDISSSYEQYF
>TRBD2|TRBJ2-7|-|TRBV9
TGTGCCAGCAGCCCACGACTAGCGGGAGGGTACGAGCAGTACTTC
CASSPRLAGGYEQYF
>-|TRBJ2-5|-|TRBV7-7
TGTGCCAGCAGTCTTAGGGGAGGACTGCAAGAGACCCAGTACTTC
CASSLRGGLQETQYF
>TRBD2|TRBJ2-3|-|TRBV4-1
TGCGCCAGCAGCCCGATGGCTAGCGGGGCCCGAAATACGCAGTATTTT
CASSPMASGARNTQYF
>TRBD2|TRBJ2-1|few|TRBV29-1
TGCAGCGTTGAAAAAGCGGGAGGCTGGGTCAATGAGCAGTTCTTC
CSVEKAGGWVNEQFF
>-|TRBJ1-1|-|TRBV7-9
TGTGCCAGCAGGGGGGGGGCAGGCCTACCGAACACTGAAGCTTTCTTT
CASRGGAGLPNTEAFF
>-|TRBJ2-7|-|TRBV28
TGTGCCAGCAGTTTGGAGAATCGGCTTGACGAGCAGTACTTC
CASSLENRLDEQYF
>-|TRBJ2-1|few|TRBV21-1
TGTGCCAGCAGAAAAGGGATAGCGGGAGTTAATGAGCAGTTCTTC
CASRKGIAGVNEQFF
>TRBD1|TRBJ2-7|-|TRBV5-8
TGTGCCAGCAGCTTCCGACAGGGACACGAGCAGTACTTC
CASSFRQGHEQYF
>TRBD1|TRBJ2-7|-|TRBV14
TGTGCCAGCAGCCGGGGACAGAGAACCTACGAGCAGTACTTC
CASSRGQRTYEQYF
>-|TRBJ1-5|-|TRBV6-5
TGTGCCAGCAGCAGGAGGGGGGGCAACAATCAGCCCCAGCATTTT
CASSRRGGNNQPQHF
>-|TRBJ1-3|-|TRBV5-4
TGTGCCAGCAGCTTGGACAGCTCTGGAAACACCATATATTTT
CASSLDSSGNTIYF
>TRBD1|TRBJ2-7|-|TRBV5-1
TGCGCCAGCAGCGCGGGACAGGGGCTCTCCTACGAGCAGTACTTC
CASSAGQGLSYEQYF
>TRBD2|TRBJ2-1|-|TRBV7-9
TGTGCCAGCAGCTTCTCAGCGGGAGGGTTGCACAATGAGCAGTTCTTC
CASSFSAGGLHNEQFF
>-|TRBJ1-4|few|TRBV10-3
TGTGCCATCAGTACAGGACGGATAGGAGAAAAACTGTTTTTT
CAISTGRIGEKLFF
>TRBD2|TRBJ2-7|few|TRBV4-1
TGCGCCAGCAGCCATCCGGGTAGCGGGGTCTCCTACGAGCAGTACTTC
CASSHPGSGVSYEQYF
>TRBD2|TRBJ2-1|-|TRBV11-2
TGTGCCAGCAGCTCCGGGGGGGATGAGCAGTTCTTC
CASSSGGDEQFF
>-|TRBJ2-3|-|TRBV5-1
TGCGCCAGCAGACAGCAGGCTAGCACAGATACGCAGTATTTT
CASRQQASTDTQYF
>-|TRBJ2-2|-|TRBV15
TGTGCCACCAGCCCCACGGCGGGTGAGGAGAACACCGGGGAGCTGTTTTTT
CATSPTAGEENTGELFF
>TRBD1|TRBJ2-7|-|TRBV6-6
TGTGCCAGCAGCGACAGGGGCCACGAGCAGTACTTC
CASSDRGHEQYF
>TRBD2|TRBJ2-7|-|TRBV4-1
TGCGCCAGCAGCCATCCTGGGTCGGGACTAGCGGTCTACGAGCAGTACTTC
CASSHPGSGLAVYEQYF
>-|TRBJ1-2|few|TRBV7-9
TGTGCCAGCAGCTCGGGACATGCTATCTATGGCTACACCTTC
CASSSGHAIYGYTF
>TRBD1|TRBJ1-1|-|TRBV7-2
TGTGCCAGCAGCCGTCGGACAGGGGGCCCGAACACTGAAGCTTTCTTT
CASSRRTGGPNTEAFF
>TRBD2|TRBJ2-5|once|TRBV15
TGTGCCACCAGCAGGAACCGGGGGGGAGAGACCCAGTACTTC
CATSRNRGGETQYF
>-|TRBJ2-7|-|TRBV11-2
TGTGCCAGCAGCTTAGGGGTGACTGAGCAGTACTTC
CASSLGVTEQYF
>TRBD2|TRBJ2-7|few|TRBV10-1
TGCGCCAGCAGTGAGTCAACTAGCGGATCCTACGAGCAGTACTTC
CASSESTSGSYEQYF
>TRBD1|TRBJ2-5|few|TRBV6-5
TGTGCCAGCAGTCGGACAGGGTACCAAGAGACCCAGTACTTC
CASSRTGYQETQYF
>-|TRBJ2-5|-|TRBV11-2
TGTGCCAGCAGCTTAGATAGGGGCACCCAAGAGACCCAGTACTTC
CASSLDRGTQETQYF
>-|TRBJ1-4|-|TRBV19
TGTGCCAGTAGTATCCCTTCAACTAATGAAAAACTGTTTTTT
CASSIPSTNEKLFF
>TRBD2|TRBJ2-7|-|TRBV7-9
TGTTCCAGCAGCCGACCGGGACTAGCCTACGAGCAGTACTTC
CSSSRPGLAYEQYF
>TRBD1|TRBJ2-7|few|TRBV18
TGTGCCAGCTCACTCGGGACAGGGTGGACCTACGAGCAGTACTTC
CASSLGTGWTYEQYF
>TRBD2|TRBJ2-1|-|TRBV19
TGTGCCAGTAGTATAGGGTCGGCGGGGGTGGGTGAGCAGTTCTTC
CASSIGSAGVGEQFF